Below are 9 T cell receptor beta chains sequenced from a single sample in a study of cytomegalovirus exposure and HLA in healthy donors (TCRdb year 2017). The library came from the immunoSEQ multiplex PCR assay. TCRdb carries this immuneACCESS record with in-frame sequences only. Its versions omit some clonotypes, under half of them owing to an unresolved V gene in the studies checked, with the rest unexplained. This sample comprises roughly 100,000 clones, about 94% of them detected only once. The ten most abundant clones make up 0.8% to 0.9% of the sample. The sample comprised PBMCs. The receptors derive from a young woman in good health and CMV-seronegative.

This clone was seen just once. The chain employs TRBV7-2 and TRBJ2-7; possible D gene TRBD1, 6 bases. Trimming removed 2 bases from V and 1 base from J, with 12 bases in between. CDR3 length: 15 residues. Germline V lookup: CDR1 SGHTA, CDR2 FQGNSA. The CDR3 coding sequence is TGTGCCAGCAGCTTACAGTCAGGGGTATCCTACGAGCAGTACTTC. Protein: CASSLQSGVSYEQYF.

The J gene is TRBJ2-3, the V gene TRBV7-2, with a possible D match to TRBD2 (7 bases). The CDR3 runs 18 residues. The V gene's germline CDR1 is SGHTA and CDR2 FQGNSA. Trimming took off 1 base at V and 0 bases at J, with 17 bases between the two ends. The CDR3 reads CASSLGTGGGTSTDTQYF. The DNA for the CDR3 is TGTGCCAGCAGCTTAGGAACTGGCGGGGGCACTAGCACAGATACGCAGTATTTT.

The rearrangement joins TRBV10-3 to TRBJ2-7; D gene uncertain. The germline V gene encodes CDR1 ENHRY and CDR2 SYGVKD. Trimming took 6 bases from V and 8 from J, leaving 14 bases between them. The CDR3 spans 12 residues. CDR3 DNA sequence: TGTGCCATCAGCGCTGACTCCCCGCAGCAGTACTTC. Its protein is CAISADSPQQYF.

This chain links TRBV10-3 with TRBJ2-7, with 10 bases matching TRBD2. The CDR3 is 14 amino acids. The ends lost 6 bases at V and 3 bases at J; junction bases unmatched: 5. Germline CDR1 and CDR2: ENHRY and SYGVKD. This CDR3 reads CAIRPGLASYEQYF. The CDR3 DNA is TGTGCCATCAGGCCGGGACTAGCGAGCTACGAGCAGTACTTC.

The chain employs TRBV2 and TRBJ2-2, with D perhaps matching TRBD1 (5 bases). The CDR3 extends over 18 amino acids. Germline CDR1 reads SNHLY; CDR2 reads FYNNEI. The V gene lost 2 bases and the J gene lost 5 bases, with 21 bases spanning the gap. The CDR3 here is CASSEPAGSARRTGELFF. In DNA form, the CDR3 reads TGTGCCAGCAGTGAACCGGCAGGGTCAGCTAGAAGGACCGGGGAGCTGTTTTTT.

This rearrangement joins TRBV7-2 to TRBJ1-3; no clear D gene. The CDR3 is 15 residues long. CDR1 and CDR2 (germline): SGHTA, FQGNSA. Trimming left V 1 base short and J 0 bases short, with 7 bases between. CDR3 nucleotides: TGTGCCAGCAGCTTAGTCCAGTTCTCTGGAAACACCATATATTTT. As protein: CASSLVQFSGNTIYF.

V usage is TRBV19 and J usage is TRBJ2-1; 13 nucleotides agree with TRBD2. Germline V CDR1 and CDR2: LNHDA, SQIVND (reference sequence). The CDR3 runs 15 residues. V gave up 5 bases and J gave up 9 bases; unmatched junction bases: 7. The DNA of the CDR3 is TGTGCCAGTAGTTCCACTAGCGGGAGGGGAGGTGAGCAGTTCTTC. Translation gives CASSSTSGRGGEQFF. The entire variable domain, with the rest obtained from reference TRBV19 and TRBJ2-1, is as follows: DGGITQSPKYLFRKEGQNVTLSCEQNLNHDAMYWYRQDPGQGLRLIYYSQIVNDFQKGDIAEGYSVSREKKESFPLTVTSAQKNPTAFYLCASSSTSGRGGEQFFGPGTRLTVL.

The rearrangement uses TRBV18 and TRBJ2-7; weak D call: TRBD2 (5 bases). The CDR3 runs to 15 residues. The V end lost 3 bases, the J end lost 4 bases, and 16 bases lay between the germline ends. Germline V CDR1 and CDR2: KGHSH, LQKENI. This CDR3 reads CASSPQRAESYEQYF. CDR3 in DNA: TGTGCCAGCTCACCGCAAAGAGCGGAGTCTTACGAGCAGTACTTC. Together with reference TRBV18 and TRBJ2-7, the CDR3 gives the full variable domain: NAGVMQNPRHLVRRRGQEARLRCSPMKGHSHVYWYRQLPEEGLKFMVYLQKENIIDESGMPKERFSAEFPKEGPSILRIQQVVRGDSAAYFCASSPQRAESYEQYFGPGTRLTVT.

The CDR3: CASSIGSGQEQYF. CDR3 bases: TGTGCCAGTAGTATCGGGAGTGGCCAGGAACAGTACTTC. The chain couples TRBV19 to TRBJ2-5, with D tentatively TRBD2 (6 bases). CDR3 length: 13 residues. Germline CDR1 and CDR2: LNHDA and SQIVND (reference sequence). Trimming left V 3 bases short and J 11 bases short, with 16 bases between.